This T cell receptor beta chain comes out of a study of response to subunit inactivated influenza vaccine. TCRdb fed the RT-PCR reads into MiXCR, producing one record per CDR3 protein. The sample has 450,000 to 700,000 distinct CDR3 sequences, around 15% seen once; the top ten hold over 8.5%. Whole-study findings and limits: A suggestion made by the authors is that each seasonal influenza vaccination recruits few new T cells.

With 2 bases removed from V and 6 bases from J, the gap between germline ends came to 23 bases. CDR3 length: 17 amino acids. The germline V gene has CDR1 SGHRS and CDR2 YFSETQ. To note about this clonotype: Its cognate antigen is unknown.

The V call is TRBV5-1, the J call TRBJ1-2, with no clear D. This receptor was obtained from a man in his forties or fifties who received an inactivated influenza vaccine. This specimen was PBMCs from blood, taken about 12 days after vaccination. CDR3 sequence: CASSLEPTGRGLHGYTF. In DNA, the CDR3 is TGCGCCAGCAGCTTAGAACCCACCGGGCGAGGTCTTCATGGCTACACCTTC.